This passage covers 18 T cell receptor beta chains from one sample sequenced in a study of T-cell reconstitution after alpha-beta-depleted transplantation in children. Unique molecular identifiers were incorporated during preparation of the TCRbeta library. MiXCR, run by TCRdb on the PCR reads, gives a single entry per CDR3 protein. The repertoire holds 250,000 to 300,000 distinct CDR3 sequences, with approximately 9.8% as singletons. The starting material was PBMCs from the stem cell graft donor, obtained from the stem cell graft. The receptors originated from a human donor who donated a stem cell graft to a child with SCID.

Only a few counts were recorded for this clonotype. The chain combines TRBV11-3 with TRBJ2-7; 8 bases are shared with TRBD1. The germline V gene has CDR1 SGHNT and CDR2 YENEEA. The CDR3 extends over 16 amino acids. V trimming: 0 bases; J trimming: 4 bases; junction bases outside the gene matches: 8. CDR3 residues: CASSLDLQGAGYEQYF. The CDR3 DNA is TGTGCCAGCAGCTTAGATCTCCAGGGGGCAGGATACGAGCAGTACTTC. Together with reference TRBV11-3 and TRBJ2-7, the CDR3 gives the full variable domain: EAGVVQSPRYKIIEKKQPVAFWCNPISGHNTLYWYLQNLGQGPELLIRYENEEAVDDSQLPKDRFSAERLKGVDSTLKIQPAELGDSAVYLCASSLDLQGAGYEQYFGPGTRLTVT.

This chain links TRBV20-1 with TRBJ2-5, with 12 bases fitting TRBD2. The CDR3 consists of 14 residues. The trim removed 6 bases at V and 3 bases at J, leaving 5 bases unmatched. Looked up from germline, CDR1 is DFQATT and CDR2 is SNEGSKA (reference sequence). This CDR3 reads CSASLAGGKETQYF. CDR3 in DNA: TGCAGTGCCTCACTAGCGGGGGGAAAAGAGACCCAGTACTTC.

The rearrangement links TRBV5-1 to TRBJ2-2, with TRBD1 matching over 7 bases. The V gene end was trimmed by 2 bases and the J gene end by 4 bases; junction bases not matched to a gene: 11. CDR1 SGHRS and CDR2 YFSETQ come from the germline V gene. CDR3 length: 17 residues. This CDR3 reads CASSLQGSELVTGELFF. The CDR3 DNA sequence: TGCGCCAGCAGCTTACAGGGGTCCGAGCTGGTCACCGGGGAGCTGTTTTTT. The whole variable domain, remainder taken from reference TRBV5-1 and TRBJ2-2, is KAGVTQTPRYLIKTRGQQVTLSCSPISGHRSVSWYQQTPGQGLQFLFEYFSETQRNKGNFPGRFSGRQFSNSRSEMNVSTLELGDSALYLCASSLQGSELVTGELFFGEGSRLTVL.

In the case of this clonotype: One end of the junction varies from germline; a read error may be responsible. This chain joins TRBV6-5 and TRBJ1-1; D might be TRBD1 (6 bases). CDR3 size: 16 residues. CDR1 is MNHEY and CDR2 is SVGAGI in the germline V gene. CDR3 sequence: CACSYSLRGANTEAFF. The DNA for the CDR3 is TGTGCCTGCAGTTACTCGTTAAGGGGGGCAAACACTGAAGCTTTCTTT.

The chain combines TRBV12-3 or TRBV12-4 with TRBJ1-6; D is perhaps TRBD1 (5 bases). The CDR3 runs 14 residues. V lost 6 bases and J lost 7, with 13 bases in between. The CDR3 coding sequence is TGTGCCAGCAGCCCTACGGGGGAGAATTCACCCCTCCACTTT. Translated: CASSPTGENSPLHF.

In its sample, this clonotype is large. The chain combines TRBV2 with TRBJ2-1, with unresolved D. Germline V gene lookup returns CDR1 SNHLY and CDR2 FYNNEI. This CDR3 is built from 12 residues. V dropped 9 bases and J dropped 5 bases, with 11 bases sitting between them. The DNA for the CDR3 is TGTGCCAGGGCTGACTGGAACAATGAGCAGTTCTTC. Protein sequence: CARADWNNEQFF.

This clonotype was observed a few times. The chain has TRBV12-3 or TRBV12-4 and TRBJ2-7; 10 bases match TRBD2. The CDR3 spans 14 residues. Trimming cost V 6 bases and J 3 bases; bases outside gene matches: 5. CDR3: CASSPSGGGYEQYF. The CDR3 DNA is TGTGCCAGCAGCCCTAGCGGGGGAGGCTACGAGCAGTACTTC.

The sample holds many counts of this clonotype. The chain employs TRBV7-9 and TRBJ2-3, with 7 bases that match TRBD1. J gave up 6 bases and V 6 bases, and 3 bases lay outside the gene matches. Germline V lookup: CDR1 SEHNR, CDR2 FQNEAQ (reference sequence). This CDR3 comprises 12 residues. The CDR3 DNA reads TGTGCCAGCAGGAGGGGGCCCGATACGCAGTATTTT. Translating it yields CASRRGPDTQYF.

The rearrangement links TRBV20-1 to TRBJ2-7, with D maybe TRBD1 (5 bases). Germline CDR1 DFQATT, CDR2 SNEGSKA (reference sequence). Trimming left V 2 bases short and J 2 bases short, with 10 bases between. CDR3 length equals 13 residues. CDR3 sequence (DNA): TGCAGTGCTAGACAGGGTGGAACCTACGAGCAGTACTTC. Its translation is CSARQGGTYEQYF.

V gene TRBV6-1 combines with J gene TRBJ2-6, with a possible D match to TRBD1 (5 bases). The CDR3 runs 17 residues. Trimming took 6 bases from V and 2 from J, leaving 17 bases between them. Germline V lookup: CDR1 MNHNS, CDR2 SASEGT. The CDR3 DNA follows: TGTGCCAGCAGGCCCCGGGCAACAGGTCCTGGGGCCAACGTCCTGACTTTC. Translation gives CASRPRATGPGANVLTF.

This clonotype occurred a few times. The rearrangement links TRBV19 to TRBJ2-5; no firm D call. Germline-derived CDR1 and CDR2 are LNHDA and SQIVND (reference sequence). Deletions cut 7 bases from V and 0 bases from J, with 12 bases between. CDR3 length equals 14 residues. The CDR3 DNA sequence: TGTGCCAGTAATACGGGCAGCCACCAAGAGACCCAGTACTTC. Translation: CASNTGSHQETQYF.

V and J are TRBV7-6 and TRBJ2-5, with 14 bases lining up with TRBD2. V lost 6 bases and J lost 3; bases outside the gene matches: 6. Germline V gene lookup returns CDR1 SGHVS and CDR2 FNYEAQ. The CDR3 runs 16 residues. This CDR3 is CASRGTSGGSEETQYF. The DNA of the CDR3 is TGTGCCAGCAGGGGGACTAGCGGGGGATCCGAAGAGACCCAGTACTTC.

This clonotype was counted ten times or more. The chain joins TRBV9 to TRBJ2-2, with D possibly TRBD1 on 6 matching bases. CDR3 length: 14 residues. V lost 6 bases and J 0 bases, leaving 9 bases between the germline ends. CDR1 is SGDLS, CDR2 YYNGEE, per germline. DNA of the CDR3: TGTGCCAGCACTGGGGGCGCGAACACCGGGGAGCTGTTTTTT. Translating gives CASTGGANTGELFF.

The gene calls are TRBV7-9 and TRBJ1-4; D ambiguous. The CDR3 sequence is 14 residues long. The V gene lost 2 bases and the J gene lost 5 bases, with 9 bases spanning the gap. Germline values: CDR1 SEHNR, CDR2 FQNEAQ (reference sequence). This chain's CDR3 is CASSLTAENEKLFF. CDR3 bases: TGTGCCAGCAGCTTAACAGCCGAGAATGAAAAACTGTTTTTT.

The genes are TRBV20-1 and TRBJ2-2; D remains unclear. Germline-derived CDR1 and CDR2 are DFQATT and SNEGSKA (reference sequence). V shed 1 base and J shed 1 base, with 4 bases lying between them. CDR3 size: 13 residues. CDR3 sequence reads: CSARAWNTGELFF. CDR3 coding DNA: TGCAGTGCTAGAGCCTGGAACACCGGGGAGCTGTTTTTT.

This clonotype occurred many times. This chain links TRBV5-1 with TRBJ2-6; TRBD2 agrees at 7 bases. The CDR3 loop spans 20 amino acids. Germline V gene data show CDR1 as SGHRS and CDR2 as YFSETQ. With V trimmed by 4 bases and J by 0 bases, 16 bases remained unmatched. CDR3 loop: CASSPIPGGTVNSGANVLTF. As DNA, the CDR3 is TGCGCCAGCAGCCCCATACCCGGGGGGACGGTGAACTCTGGGGCCAACGTCCTGACTTTC.

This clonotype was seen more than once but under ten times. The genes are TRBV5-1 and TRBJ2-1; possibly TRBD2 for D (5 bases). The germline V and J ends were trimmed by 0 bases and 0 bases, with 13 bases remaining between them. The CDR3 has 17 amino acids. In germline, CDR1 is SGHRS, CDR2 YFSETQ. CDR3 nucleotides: TGCGCCAGCAGCTTGGTCGGTCAGCGGAGCTCCTACAATGAGCAGTTCTTC. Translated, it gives CASSLVGQRSSYNEQFF.

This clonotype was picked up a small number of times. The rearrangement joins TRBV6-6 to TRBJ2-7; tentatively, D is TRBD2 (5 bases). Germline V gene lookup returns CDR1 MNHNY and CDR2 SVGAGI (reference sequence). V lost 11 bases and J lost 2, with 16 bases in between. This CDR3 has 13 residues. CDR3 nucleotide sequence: TGTGCCTCCGCCGCACTAGGTGCCTACGAGCAGTACTTC. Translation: CASAALGAYEQYF.